One and the same sample provided the 11 T cell receptor beta chains below, sequenced in a study of T cells in Graves' hyperthyroidism and ophthalmopathy. Amplification of TCR beta CDR3 regions used RNA as the template. The HTBI set primed first-round TCR CDR3 RT-PCR. TCRdb re-analysed the multiplex PCR reads in MiXCR, keeping a single row per CDR3 protein. The sample holds 300,000 to 450,000 distinct CDR3 sequences, approximately 14% seen once. The specimen was blood. Receptor source: a woman under 30 with Graves' hyperthyroidism that later progressed to Graves' ophthalmopathy.

This clonotype came up many times. The chain employs TRBV30 and TRBJ1-2; D is ambiguous. This CDR3 region has 13 residues. Trimming shortened V by 0 bases and J by 2 bases, and 7 bases separated the two germline ends. Per the germline V gene, CDR1 is GTSNPN and CDR2 is SVGIG (reference sequence). The CDR3 spells CAWSVAWNYGYTF. In nucleotides, the CDR3 is TGTGCCTGGAGTGTGGCTTGGAACTATGGCTACACCTTC. The full variable domain, in which reference TRBV30 and TRBJ1-2 provide the parts outside the CDR3, is SQTIHQWPATLVQPVGSPLSLECTVEGTSNPNLYWYRQAAGRGLQLLFYSVGIGQISSEVPQNLSASRPQDRQFILSSKKLLLSDSGFYLCAWSVAWNYGYTFGSGTRLTVV.

Many counts were recorded for this clonotype. This rearrangement joins TRBV11-2 to TRBJ2-5; D ambiguous. This CDR3 has 14 amino acids. The V end lost 5 bases, the J end lost 0 bases, and 10 bases lay between the germline ends. Germline V CDR1 and CDR2: SGHAT, FQNNGV. This CDR3 is CASSHGWYQETQYF. The CDR3 nucleotides are TGTGCCAGCAGCCATGGGTGGTACCAAGAGACCCAGTACTTC.

The CDR3 loop reads CASSAGGIYEQYF. The CDR3 nucleotides read TGTGCCAGCAGTGCAGGGGGCATATACGAGCAGTACTTC. This chain joins TRBV6-2 or TRBV6-3 and TRBJ2-7; 8 bases align to TRBD1. Losses at the gene ends were 5 bases for V and 4 bases for J; bases not matched to a gene: 4. Looked up from germline, CDR1 is MNHEY and CDR2 is SVGEGT. CDR3 size: 13 residues.

This clonotype appeared many times. The chain combines TRBV7-2 with TRBJ2-3; 7 bases map to TRBD1. The germline V gene encodes CDR1 SGHTA and CDR2 FQGNSA. The J segment lost 3 bases and the V segment lost 0 bases, leaving 3 bases of the junction unmatched. The CDR3 consists of 15 residues. CDR3 region: CASSLATGLTDTQYF. CDR3 nucleotide sequence: TGTGCCAGCAGCTTAGCGACAGGGTTAACAGATACGCAGTATTTT.

At least ten counts were recorded for this clonotype. The chain is built from TRBV10-1 and TRBJ2-7, with TRBD1 matching 9 bases. The CDR3 is 14 amino acids. Germline V gene lookup returns CDR1 WNHNN and CDR2 SYGVQD (reference sequence). V lost 1 base and J lost 5; bases outside the gene matches: 3. The CDR3 DNA sequence: TGCGCCAGCAGTGAGTGGACAGGGGAAGACGAGCAGTACTTC. This sequence encodes CASSEWTGEDEQYF.

This clonotype appeared many times. The V gene is TRBV7-9, the J gene TRBJ2-1; TRBD1 matches 8 bases. V lost 5 bases, J lost 6 bases, and 6 bases stayed unmatched. The CDR3 is 14 amino acids. CDR1 SEHNR and CDR2 FQNEAQ come from the germline V gene (reference sequence). The CDR3 spells CASSPSGQANEQFF. Here the CDR3 DNA reads TGTGCCAGCAGCCCATCGGGACAGGCCAATGAGCAGTTCTTC.

The chain recombines TRBV25-1 with TRBJ1-5; tentatively, D is TRBD1 (5 bases). The CDR3 has 15 residues. Per the germline V gene, CDR1 is MGHDK and CDR2 is SYGVNS. The V end was cut by 6 bases, the J end by 0 bases, with 12 bases between. This CDR3 reads CASSPPGYSNQPQHF. The CDR3 bases are TGTGCCAGCAGCCCTCCAGGGTATAGCAATCAGCCCCAGCATTTT.

The table lists this clonotype with many counts. This chain links TRBV3-1 with TRBJ2-7; D is uncertain. This CDR3 has 14 amino acids. Germline V gene lookup returns CDR1 LGHDT and CDR2 YNNKEL (reference sequence). Between the trimmed V and J ends, which lost 5 bases and 3 bases, there was a span of 14 bases. The CDR3 DNA reads as TGTGCCAGCAGCAGTATTGAATCCCGCTACGAGCAGTACTTC. It codes for CASSSIESRYEQYF.

The chain joins TRBV27 to TRBJ2-7, with 7 nucleotides matching TRBD1. Germline CDR1 MNHEY, CDR2 SMNVEV (reference sequence). J gave up 0 bases and V 10 bases, and 9 bases lay outside the gene matches. This CDR3 region has 14 residues. As DNA, the CDR3 is TGTGCCACCTCACAGGGGATGAGCTCCTACGAGCAGTACTTC. Translated: CATSQGMSSYEQYF.

This clonotype has at least ten counts. J is TRBJ2-3 and V is TRBV20-1; 7 nucleotides line up with TRBD2. The V segment lost 1 base and the J segment 4 bases; nucleotides outside the gene matches: 8. The CDR3 loop spans 15 amino acids. CDR1 and CDR2 from the germline V gene are DFQATT and SNEGSKA (reference sequence). The CDR3 spells CSARGGAGHSDTQYF. CDR3 DNA: TGCAGTGCTAGAGGCGGAGCGGGGCACTCAGATACGCAGTATTTT.

This clonotype was observed at least ten times. The chain recombines TRBV2 with TRBJ2-1; 8 nucleotides align to TRBD2. This CDR3 contains 17 residues. Trimming at V came to 2 bases and at J to 0 bases, leaving 6 bases not matched to a gene. Germline V CDR1 and CDR2: SNHLY, FYNNEI. The CDR3 DNA reads TGTGCCAGCAGTGAAATGACTAGCGCATACTCCTACAATGAGCAGTTCTTC. Residues: CASSEMTSAYSYNEQFF.